Each of the 7 T cell receptor beta chains below was sequenced from the same sample in a study of CD8 T cells in ankylosing spondylitis. In TCRdb, the 5' RACE reads were re-called with MiXCR into one record per CDR3 protein. Altogether 230,000 or so distinct CDR3 sequences are present, approximately 20% being singletons, with the ten largest covering around 30%. Sequenced: blood, either unsorted or a sorted T cell fraction (not recorded which). These TCRs come from a male donor with ankylosing spondylitis or in good health (not recorded which).

This chain uses TRBV6-2 or TRBV6-3 with TRBJ1-1; 8 positions match TRBD1. J was trimmed by 4 bases and V by 6 bases; bases with no gene match: 7. This CDR3 comprises 14 residues. Germline V gives CDR1 MNHEY, CDR2 SVGEGT. CDR3: CASRQIDRGTEAFF. In nucleotides, the CDR3 is TGTGCCAGCAGACAAATTGACAGGGGCACTGAAGCTTTCTTT.

This clonotype occurred a few times. The rearrangement joins TRBV20-1 to TRBJ2-1, with TRBD1 as a possible D gene (6 bases). Germline lookup yields CDR1 DFQATT and CDR2 SNEGSKA (reference sequence). The CDR3 loop spans 14 amino acids. Trimming removed 3 bases from V and 0 bases from J, with 9 bases in between. The CDR3 spells CSARETGSYNEQFF. The CDR3 DNA sequence: TGCAGTGCTAGGGAGACAGGCTCCTACAATGAGCAGTTCTTC.

The chain carries TRBV27 and TRBJ2-7, with TRBD1 matching 7 bases. In germline, CDR1 is MNHEY, CDR2 SMNVEV (reference sequence). The CDR3 has 17 amino acids. V gave up 4 bases and J gave up 3 bases; unmatched junction bases: 15. CDR3 loop: CASSSRTGTERIYEQYF. The CDR3, as DNA: TGTGCCAGCAGTTCACGAACCGGGACAGAACGGATCTACGAGCAGTACTTC.

This chain uses TRBV29-1 with TRBJ2-5, with a tentative D call TRBD1 (5 bases). Per germline, CDR1 SQVTM and CDR2 ANQGSEA. The CDR3 spans 12 residues. V lost 4 bases, J lost 0 bases, and 6 bases lay in between. CDR3 sequence (DNA): TGCAGCGTTGCAGGGTACCAAGAGACCCAGTACTTC. Amino acid sequence: CSVAGYQETQYF.

This clonotype appeared a few times. The chain carries TRBV11-2 and TRBJ2-3; D not resolved. V was pared by 4 bases and J by 6 bases, with 14 bases between. This CDR3 has 14 residues. From germline, CDR1 is SGHAT and CDR2 FQNNGV. CDR3 DNA: TGTGCCAGCAGCTCCGTTCCCCTATCCGATACGCAGTATTTT. It encodes CASSSVPLSDTQYF.

This clonotype was recorded at least ten times. The rearrangement joins TRBV4-1 to TRBJ2-1; TRBD2 aligns across 7 bases. Trimming cost V 4 bases and J 4 bases; bases outside gene matches: 4. This CDR3 spans 14 amino acids. Germline V gene data show CDR1 as MGHRA and CDR2 as YSYEKL. In DNA, the CDR3 is TGCGCCAGCAGCCCGGGGACTATTTACAATGAGCAGTTCTTC. This codes for CASSPGTIYNEQFF.

This clonotype was recorded at least ten times. The chain uses TRBV12-3 or TRBV12-4 and TRBJ2-7; D is possibly TRBD1 (6 bases). Trimming shortened V by 3 bases and J by 4 bases, and 10 bases separated the two germline ends. This CDR3 is 13 amino acids long. The CDR3 nucleotides are TGTGCCAGCAGTTTTGGACAGCTATACGAGCAGTACTTC. Residues: CASSFGQLYEQYF.